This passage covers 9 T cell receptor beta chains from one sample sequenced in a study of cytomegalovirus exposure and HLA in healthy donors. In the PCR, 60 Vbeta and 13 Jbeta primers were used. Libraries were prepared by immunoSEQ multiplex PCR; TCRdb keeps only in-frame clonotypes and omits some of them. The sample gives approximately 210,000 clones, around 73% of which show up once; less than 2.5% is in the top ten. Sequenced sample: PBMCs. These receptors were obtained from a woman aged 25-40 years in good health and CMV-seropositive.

The CDR3 spells CASSQDRTRVSYEQYF. The DNA of the CDR3 is TGCGCCAGCAGCCAAGATCGAACTCGGGTTTCCTACGAGCAGTACTTC. The J gene is TRBJ2-7, the V gene TRBV4-1; D ambiguous. Germline V gene lookup returns CDR1 MGHRA and CDR2 YSYEKL. There are 16 residues in the CDR3. V lost 0 bases, J lost 1 base, and 13 bases lay in between.

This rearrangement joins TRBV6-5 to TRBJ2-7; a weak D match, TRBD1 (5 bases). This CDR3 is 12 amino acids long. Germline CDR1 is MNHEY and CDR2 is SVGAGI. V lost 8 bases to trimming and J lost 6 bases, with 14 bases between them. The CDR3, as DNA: TGTGCCAGCCGAAGGCCTCAGGGCGAGCAGTACTTC. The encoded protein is CASRRPQGEQYF.

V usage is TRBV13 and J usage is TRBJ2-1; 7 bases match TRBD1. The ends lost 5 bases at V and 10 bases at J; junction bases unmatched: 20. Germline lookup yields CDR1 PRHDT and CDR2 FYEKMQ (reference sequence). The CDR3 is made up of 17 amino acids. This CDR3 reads CASSSLTGTATSGEQFF. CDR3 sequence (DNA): TGTGCCAGCAGCAGCTTGACCGGGACAGCCACGTCAGGCGAGCAGTTCTTC.

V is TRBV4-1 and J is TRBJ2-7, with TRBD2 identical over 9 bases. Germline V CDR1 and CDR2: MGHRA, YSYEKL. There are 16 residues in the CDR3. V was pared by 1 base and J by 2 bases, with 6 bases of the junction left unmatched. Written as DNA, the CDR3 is TGCGCCAGCAGCCAAGGGAGGGCTAGCGGGGCCTACGAGCAGTACTTC. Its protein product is CASSQGRASGAYEQYF.

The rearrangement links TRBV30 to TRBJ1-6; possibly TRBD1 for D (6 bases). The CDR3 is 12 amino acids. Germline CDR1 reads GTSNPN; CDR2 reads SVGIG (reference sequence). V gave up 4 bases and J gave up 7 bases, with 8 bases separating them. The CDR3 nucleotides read TGTGCCTGGACCACAGGGAATTCACCCCTCCACTTT. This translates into CAWTTGNSPLHF.

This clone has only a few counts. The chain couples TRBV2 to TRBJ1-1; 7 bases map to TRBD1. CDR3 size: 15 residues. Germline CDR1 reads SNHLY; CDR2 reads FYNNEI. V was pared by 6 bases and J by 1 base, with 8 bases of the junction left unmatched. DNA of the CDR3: TGTGCCAGCAGGAGGGACAGCGTGTCGAACACTGAAGCTTTCTTT. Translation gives CASRRDSVSNTEAFF. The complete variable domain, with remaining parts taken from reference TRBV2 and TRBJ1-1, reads EPEVTQTPSHQVTQMGQEVILRCVPISNHLYFYWYRQILGQKVEFLVSFYNNEISEKSEIFDDQFSVERPDGSNFTLKIRSTKLEDSAMYFCASRRDSVSNTEAFFGQGTRLTVV.

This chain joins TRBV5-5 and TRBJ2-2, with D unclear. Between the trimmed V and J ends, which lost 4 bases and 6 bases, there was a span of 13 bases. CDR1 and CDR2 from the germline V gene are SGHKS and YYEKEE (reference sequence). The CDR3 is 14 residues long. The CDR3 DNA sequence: TGTGCCAGCAGCCCCGAAGCGATCCCCGGGGAGCTGTTTTTT. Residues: CASSPEAIPGELFF. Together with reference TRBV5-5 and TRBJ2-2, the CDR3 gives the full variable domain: DAGVTQSPTHLIKTRGQQVTLRCSPISGHKSVSWYQQVLGQGPQFIFQYYEKEERGRGNFPDRFSARQFPNYSSELNVNALLLGDSALYLCASSPEAIPGELFFGEGSRLTVL.

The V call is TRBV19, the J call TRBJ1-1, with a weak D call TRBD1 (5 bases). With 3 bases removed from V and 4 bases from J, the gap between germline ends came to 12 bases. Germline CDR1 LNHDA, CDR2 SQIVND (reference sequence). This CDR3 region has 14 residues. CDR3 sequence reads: CASSMLGRGTEAFF. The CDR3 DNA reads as TGTGCCAGTAGTATGCTGGGGAGGGGCACTGAAGCTTTCTTT.

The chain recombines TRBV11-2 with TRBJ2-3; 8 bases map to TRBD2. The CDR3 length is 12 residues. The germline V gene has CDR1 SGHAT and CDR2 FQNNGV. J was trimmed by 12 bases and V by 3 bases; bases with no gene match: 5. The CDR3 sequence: CASSFIAGIQYF. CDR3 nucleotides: TGTGCCAGCAGCTTTATAGCGGGAATCCAGTATTTT.